This entry lists 18 T cell receptor beta chains sequenced from one sample in a study of beta chain features in type 1 diabetes. Expressed TCRB transcripts got sequenced, as all isolated RNA was reverse transcribed. Only in-frame clones appear in the TCRdb table, and some are missing; sequencing was by immunoSEQ multiplex PCR. The sample consists of roughly 400,000 clones, more than 13% of them appearing once. Material for sequencing was naive CD4+ T cells from blood. These receptors were obtained from a woman aged 18-29 years in good health.

V and J are TRBV7-2 and TRBJ1-1; 10 nucleotides agree with TRBD1. The CDR3 has 14 amino acids. The J segment lost 7 bases and the V segment lost 5 bases, leaving 7 bases of the junction unmatched. The germline CDR1 and CDR2 sequences are SGHTA and FQGNSA. This CDR3 is CASSLRQGAGEAFF. CDR3 nucleotide sequence: TGTGCCAGCAGCCTCCGACAGGGGGCTGGTGAAGCTTTCTTT.

V usage is TRBV28 and J usage is TRBJ2-7, with TRBD1 identical over 7 bases. CDR3 size: 14 residues. The germline gives CDR1 MDHEN, CDR2 SYDVKM. The ends lost 6 bases at V and 7 bases at J; junction bases unmatched: 12. The CDR3 nucleotides are TGTGCCAGCAGGGGTACAGGGGCCCCCCGGGAGCAGTACTTC. This codes for CASRGTGAPREQYF.

This clone was seen more than once but under ten times. The chain carries TRBV6-5 and TRBJ2-1; no reliable D call. Trimming took off 9 bases at V and 0 bases at J, with 12 bases between the two ends. CDR3 length: 14 residues. Germline CDR1 MNHEY, CDR2 SVGAGI. The CDR3 is CASGLMSSYNEQFF. DNA of the CDR3: TGTGCCAGTGGTCTGATGAGCTCCTACAATGAGCAGTTCTTC.

The chain couples TRBV7-2 to TRBJ2-7, with D possibly TRBD2 on 5 matching bases. Germline-derived CDR1 and CDR2 are SGHTA and FQGNSA. Trimming took 1 base from V and 4 from J, leaving 17 bases between them. The CDR3 totals 16 residues. CDR3 bases: TGTGCCAGCAGCTTAGGATCCCCCGGGATTTCTTACGAGCAGTACTTC. Translated: CASSLGSPGISYEQYF.

This clone was picked up a small number of times. The rearrangement links TRBV18 to TRBJ1-1; possibly TRBD1 for D (6 bases). CDR1 KGHSH and CDR2 LQKENI come from the germline V gene. Trimming pared 3 bases from V and 6 bases from J, leaving 8 bases between. The CDR3 covers 12 residues. The DNA for the CDR3 is TGTGCCAGCTCACCTAACAGGGCTGAAGCTTTCTTT. Translation gives CASSPNRAEAFF.

This clone was picked up a small number of times. The V and J genes are TRBV28 and TRBJ2-7; D may be TRBD1 (7 bases). Trimming removed 6 bases at V and 5 bases at J, with 14 bases between. The CDR3 is 13 residues long. Per the germline V gene, CDR1 is MDHEN and CDR2 is SYDVKM. CDR3 DNA: TGTGCCAGCAGATCCAGGGGGGCCCACGAGCAGTACTTC. This gives the protein CASRSRGAHEQYF.

This clone was counted a few times. The chain links TRBV30 to TRBJ2-2, with 8 bases that match TRBD1. V shed 3 bases, J shed 6 bases, and the junction held 6 bases outside the gene matches. The CDR3 consists of 14 residues. The germline V gene has CDR1 GTSNPN and CDR2 SVGIG (reference sequence). The CDR3 is CAWSDRGKSGELFF. In DNA, the CDR3 is TGTGCCTGGAGCGACAGGGGAAAATCCGGGGAGCTGTTTTTT. The whole variable domain, filled in from reference TRBV30 and TRBJ2-2, reads SQTIHQWPATLVQPVGSPLSLECTVEGTSNPNLYWYRQAAGRGLQLLFYSVGIGQISSEVPQNLSASRPQDRQFILSSKKLLLSDSGFYLCAWSDRGKSGELFFGEGSRLTVL.

The gene calls are TRBV4-3 and TRBJ2-7, with TRBD1 identical over 8 bases. Germline CDR1 reads LGHNA; CDR2 reads YSLEER. Germline trimming cut 2 bases from V and 1 base from J; bases unmatched to any gene: 7. The CDR3 loop spans 16 amino acids. CDR3 sequence (DNA): TGCGCCAGCAGCCAAACCGCCGGGACAGGATCCTACGAGCAGTACTTC. Translated, it gives CASSQTAGTGSYEQYF.

The chain combines TRBV7-9 with TRBJ2-5; 11 bases line up with TRBD1. The CDR3 length is 15 residues. The germline V gene encodes CDR1 SEHNR and CDR2 FQNEAQ (reference sequence). The junction had 4 bases not matched to a gene; V was cut back by 6 bases and J by 1 base. The CDR3 coding sequence is TGTGCCAGCAGACGGGACAGGGGGATCCAAGAGACCCAGTACTTC. Its protein product is CASRRDRGIQETQYF. Looking up the rest from reference TRBV7-9 and TRBJ2-5 gives the full variable domain: DTGVSQNPRHKITKRGQNVTFRCDPISEHNRLYWYRQTLGQGPEFLTYFQNEAQLEKSRLLSDRFSAERPKGSFSTLEIQRTEQGDSAMYLCASRRDRGIQETQYFGPGTRLLVL.

This clone was seen a few times. This sequence joins TRBV25-1 and TRBJ2-6; 7 positions match TRBD2. Per the germline V gene, CDR1 is MGHDK and CDR2 is SYGVNS. This CDR3 spans 13 amino acids. V trimming: 8 bases; J trimming: 2 bases; junction bases outside the gene matches: 0. The CDR3 DNA sequence: TGTGCCAGCGCGGGGGCTGGGGCCAACGTCCTGACTTTC. It codes for CASAGAGANVLTF.

Note on this clone: This same CDR3 is encoded by further DNA sequences in the sample. The chain has TRBV9 and TRBJ2-7; 9 nucleotides line up with TRBD1. This CDR3 has 15 residues. The V gene end was trimmed by 2 bases and the J gene end by 3 bases; junction bases not matched to a gene: 6. Germline CDR1 and CDR2: SGDLS and YYNGEE. The CDR3 DNA sequence: TGTGCCAGCAGCGTGGGGGGGACAGGGAGCTACGAGCAGTACTTC. Its protein product is CASSVGGTGSYEQYF. Using reference TRBV9 and TRBJ2-7 for the parts outside the CDR3, the full variable domain is DSGVTQTPKHLITATGQRVTLRCSPRSGDLSVYWYQQSLDQGLQFLIQYYNGEERAKGNILERFSAQQFPDLHSELNLSSLELGDSALYFCASSVGGTGSYEQYFGPGTRLTVT.

This clone has a handful of counts. The chain combines TRBV4-2 with TRBJ2-7; no clear D. Deletions cut 0 bases from V and 0 bases from J, with 6 bases between. The CDR3 has 14 residues. The germline V gene encodes CDR1 LGHNA and CDR2 YNFKEQ. CDR3 amino acids: CASSQEYSSYEQYF. DNA of the CDR3: TGTGCCAGCAGCCAAGAGTATAGCTCCTACGAGCAGTACTTC.

The chain recombines TRBV29-1 with TRBJ2-1, with D maybe TRBD1 (7 bases). There are 14 residues in the CDR3. Germline CDR1 is SQVTM and CDR2 is ANQGSEA. Trimming left V 7 bases short and J 0 bases short, with 13 bases between. The CDR3 sequence: CSAGDRSSYNEQFF. The CDR3 coding sequence is TGCAGCGCGGGGGACAGAAGCTCCTACAATGAGCAGTTCTTC.

This clone has just a few counts. One end of the junction varies from germline; a read error may be responsible. The chain recombines TRBV4-1 with TRBJ2-1; 7 positions match TRBD1. CDR3 length equals 16 residues. Germline CDR1 is MGHRA and CDR2 is YSYEKL. The DNA for the CDR3 is TGCGCCAGCAACCAAGACTCGACAGGGATTTGGAATGAGCAGTTCTTC. Amino acids: CASNQDSTGIWNEQFF.

This CDR3 reads CASSLEGRGGISNQPQHF. In DNA, the CDR3 is TGTGCCAGCAGCTTGGAGGGGAGGGGGGGGATAAGCAATCAGCCCCAGCATTTT. The rearrangement joins TRBV5-6 to TRBJ1-5; tentatively, D is TRBD1 (6 bases). In germline, CDR1 is SGHDT, CDR2 YYEEEE. The CDR3 totals 18 residues. Deletions cut 0 bases from V and 1 base from J, with 17 bases between.

This clone has a handful of counts. The chain carries TRBV6-6 and TRBJ2-5; 10 bases fit TRBD1. Germline-derived CDR1 and CDR2 are MNHNY and SVGAGI (reference sequence). Unmatched junction bases numbered 4, after V lost 7 bases and J lost 5 bases. The CDR3 has 13 amino acids. Here the CDR3 reads CASNSGQGETQYF. For the CDR3, the DNA is TGTGCCAGCAATTCGGGACAGGGGGAGACCCAGTACTTC.

This clone has just a few counts. V usage is TRBV6-1 and J usage is TRBJ1-5; TRBD1 matches 7 bases. CDR1 and CDR2 (germline): MNHNS, SASEGT. The V gene end was trimmed by 8 bases and the J gene end by 5 bases; junction bases not matched to a gene: 6. CDR3 size: 13 residues. The CDR3 sequence is CASVWTGDQPQHF. The CDR3 coding sequence is TGTGCCAGCGTATGGACAGGTGATCAGCCCCAGCATTTT.

This clone was observed a handful of times. The V and J genes are TRBV7-3 and TRBJ1-2; no definite D call. CDR3 length equals 13 residues. CDR1 and CDR2 (germline): SGHTA, FQGTGA. V gave up 5 bases and J gave up 8 bases, with 15 bases separating them. CDR3 amino acids: CASSPPGVGGYTF. In DNA form, the CDR3 reads TGTGCCAGCAGCCCCCCGGGAGTAGGGGGCTACACCTTC.